This TCR beta chain was retrieved from a study of T cells in localized non-small cell lung cancer. Using immunoSEQ multiplex PCR, the repertoire was profiled, and TCRdb retains in-frame clones only, with some absent. The sample has fewer than 25,000 clones; roughly 91% are singletons. On this clone itself: Its target is not known.

The germline V gene encodes CDR1 MNHEY and CDR2 SVGAGI. This CDR3 has 14 amino acids. The J segment lost 2 bases and the V segment lost 5 bases, leaving 2 bases of the junction unmatched. Points from the study as a whole: Uninvolved neighboring lung showed the greatest T cell clonality, exceeding tumor. Heterogeneity within the tumor remains possible, as just one region underwent sequencing. Adjacent lung held a median about 57 of the top 100 tumor clones. Increased T cell density in blood showed an association with longer overall survival.

The chain employs TRBV6-5 and TRBJ1-1; 10 bases are a match to TRBD1. The source is a male donor aged 60 or over with stage I lung adenocarcinoma. The sequences come from peripheral blood, collected before any cancer treatment. CDR3 protein: CASSRTGGNTEAFF. The CDR3 bases are TGTGCCAGCAGTCGGACAGGGGGTAACACTGAAGCTTTCTTT.